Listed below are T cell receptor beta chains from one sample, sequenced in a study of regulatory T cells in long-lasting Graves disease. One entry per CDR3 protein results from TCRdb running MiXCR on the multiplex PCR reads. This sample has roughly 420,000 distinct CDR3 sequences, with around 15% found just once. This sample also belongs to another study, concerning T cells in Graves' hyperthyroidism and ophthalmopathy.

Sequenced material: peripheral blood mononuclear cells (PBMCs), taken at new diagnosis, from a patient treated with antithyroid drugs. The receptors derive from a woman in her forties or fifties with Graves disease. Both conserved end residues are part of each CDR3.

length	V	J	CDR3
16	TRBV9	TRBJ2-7	CASSIDIGTNLYEQYF
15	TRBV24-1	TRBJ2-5	CATSVGQGAQETQYF
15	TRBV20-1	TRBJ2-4	CSATAGTSAKNIQYF
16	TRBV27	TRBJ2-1	CASSLSNGRYYNEQFF
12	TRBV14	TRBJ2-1	CASSQDPIRQFF
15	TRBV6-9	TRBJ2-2	CASSYPPGESGELFF
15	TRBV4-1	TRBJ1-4	CASSFRSATNEKLFF
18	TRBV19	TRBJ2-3	CASSIVAGTTLATDTQYF
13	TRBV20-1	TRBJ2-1	CSARWGGSNEQFF
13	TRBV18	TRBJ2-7	CASSPRPSAEQYF
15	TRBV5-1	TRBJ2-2	CASSLIGDGAGELFF
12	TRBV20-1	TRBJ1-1	CSARPIGTEAFF
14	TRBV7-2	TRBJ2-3	CASSLVVAPDTQYF
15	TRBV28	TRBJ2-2	CASSPRSWFTGELFF
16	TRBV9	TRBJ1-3	CASSVGRLRSGNTIYF
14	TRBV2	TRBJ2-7	CATRKEREVYEQYF
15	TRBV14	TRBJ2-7	CASTHARGGHYEQYF
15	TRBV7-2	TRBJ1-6	CASSSGTGVGSPLHF
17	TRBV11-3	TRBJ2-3	CASSSGTSGSSSDTQYF
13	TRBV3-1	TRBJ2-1	CASSLDYYNEQFF
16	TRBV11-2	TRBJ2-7	CASSLDGLAISYEQYF
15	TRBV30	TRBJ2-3	CAWSSGTSGTDTQYF
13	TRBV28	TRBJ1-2	CASSLDMSYGYTF
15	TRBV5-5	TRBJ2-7	CASSFGGADLYEQYF
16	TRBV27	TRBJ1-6	CASSLSLGEVNSPLHF
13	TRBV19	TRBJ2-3	CASSPGPGDTQYF
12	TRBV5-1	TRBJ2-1	CASSFPAMEQFF
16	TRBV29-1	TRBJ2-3	CSVVRTSDPSTDTQYF
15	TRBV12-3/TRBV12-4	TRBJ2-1	CASSRDSNSYNEQFF
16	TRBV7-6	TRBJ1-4	CASSLAGGGTNEKLFF
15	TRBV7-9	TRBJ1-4	CASSQLETTNEKLFF
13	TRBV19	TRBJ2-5	CASSRRTWETQYF
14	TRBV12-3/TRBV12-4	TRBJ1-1	CASSFELMNTEAFF
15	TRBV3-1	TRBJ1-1	CASSSPPGWGTGAFF
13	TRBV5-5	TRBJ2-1	CASSFTGSNEQFF
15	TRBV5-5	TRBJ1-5	CASSLTTGINQPQHF
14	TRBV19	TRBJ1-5	CASSIFDSNQPQHF
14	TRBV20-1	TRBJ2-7	CSARRTGTAYEQYF
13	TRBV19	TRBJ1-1	CASIGGLNTEAFF
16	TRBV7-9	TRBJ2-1	CASSLWRAIAYNEQFF
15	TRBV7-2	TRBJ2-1	CASSRSLGGYNEQFF
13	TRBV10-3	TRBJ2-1	CAIRGDNHNEQFF
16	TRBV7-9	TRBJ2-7	CASSPPGLADTYEQYF
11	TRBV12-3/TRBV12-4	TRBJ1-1	CASRTGGEAFF
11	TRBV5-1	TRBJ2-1	CASQSGNEQFF
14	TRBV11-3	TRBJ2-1	CASSRGLAGGEQFF
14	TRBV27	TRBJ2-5	CASSDRLSRETQYF
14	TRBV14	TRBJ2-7	CASSQHTGVNEQYF
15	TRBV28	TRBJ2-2	CASSLSLYATGELFF
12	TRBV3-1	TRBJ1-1	CASSLSDSEAFF
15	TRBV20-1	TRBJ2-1	CSARKTASSYNEQFF
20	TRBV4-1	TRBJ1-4	CASSHPRDGLLYATNEKLFF
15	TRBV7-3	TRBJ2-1	CASSSVADSYNEQFF
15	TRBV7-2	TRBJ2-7	CASSLFEDISYEQYF
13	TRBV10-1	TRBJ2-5	CASSAGQLETQYF
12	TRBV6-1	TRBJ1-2	CASSEQGQGYTF
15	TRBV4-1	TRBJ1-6	CASSQLVTQGSPLHF
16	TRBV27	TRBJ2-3	CASSPTPSPSTDTQYF
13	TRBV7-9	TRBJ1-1	CASSLGDYTEAFF